Shown below are 18 T cell receptor beta chains from a single sample sequenced in a study of blood T cell repertoires in COVID-19. Measured with immunoSEQ multiplex PCR; TCRdb has only the in-frame clones, and not every one. The sample contains more than 300,000 clones, about 90% of which appear only once. Sequencing was carried out using PBMCs or T cells enriched from blood (not recorded which). The source is a young woman who had recovered from COVID-19.

The chain recombines TRBV2 with TRBJ2-2, with D unclear. The CDR3 is 14 residues long. The germline gives CDR1 SNHLY, CDR2 FYNNEI. V was pared by 7 bases and J by 2 bases, with 11 bases between. CDR3 nucleotides: TGTGCCAGCACCGAGGCGCGCAACACCGGGGAGCTGTTTTTT. It yields the protein CASTEARNTGELFF.

This chain connects TRBV5-1 to TRBJ1-1, with a possible D match to TRBD1 (6 bases). The CDR3 length is 14 residues. The V and J ends lost 6 bases and 1 base respectively, with 13 bases between them. Germline values: CDR1 SGHRS, CDR2 YFSETQ. The CDR3 is CASTPLGGNTEAFF. CDR3 DNA: TGCGCCAGCACCCCCCTAGGGGGGAACACTGAAGCTTTCTTT.

V and J are TRBV11-3 and TRBJ2-7; TRBD2 agrees at 8 bases. Trimming at V came to 2 bases and at J to 3 bases, leaving 6 bases not matched to a gene. Germline-derived CDR1 and CDR2 are SGHNT and YENEEA. The CDR3 runs 15 residues. The chain's CDR3 is CASSLRSGGDYEQYF. For the CDR3, the DNA is TGTGCCAGCAGCTTAAGAAGCGGGGGAGACTACGAGCAGTACTTC.

The V call is TRBV11-3, the J call TRBJ1-2, with TRBD1 identical over 10 bases. The CDR3 extends over 13 amino acids. The junction had 1 base not matched to a gene; V was cut back by 4 bases and J by 5 bases. Germline V lookup: CDR1 SGHNT, CDR2 YENEEA. CDR3 residues: CASSSGQGYGYTF. Written as DNA, the CDR3 is TGTGCCAGCAGCTCGGGACAGGGGTATGGCTACACCTTC.

This chain uses TRBV30 with TRBJ1-1, with D perhaps TRBD1 (5 bases). The CDR3 is 15 residues long. The V gene lost 4 bases and the J gene lost 4 bases, with 19 bases spanning the gap. Germline-derived CDR1 and CDR2 are GTSNPN and SVGIG (reference sequence). CDR3 nucleotide sequence: TGTGCCTGGACTCTTTCTTGGGGGGTTGGCACTGAAGCTTTCTTT. Its protein product is CAWTLSWGVGTEAFF.

The chain couples TRBV4-1 to TRBJ1-4; 7 bases align to TRBD1. The V segment lost 2 bases and the J segment 10 bases; nucleotides outside the gene matches: 10. CDR1 and CDR2 from the germline V gene are MGHRA and YSYEKL. The CDR3 sequence is 15 residues long. The CDR3 sequence is CASSQQGGPQGKLFF. CDR3 DNA sequence: TGCGCCAGCAGCCAACAGGGGGGACCTCAAGGAAAACTGTTTTTT.

The chain combines TRBV29-1 with TRBJ2-1, with TRBD2 matching 8 bases. This CDR3 has 16 amino acids. Trimming at V came to 6 bases and at J to 6 bases, leaving 16 bases not matched to a gene. CDR1 and CDR2 (germline): SQVTM, ANQGSEA. CDR3 coding DNA: TGCAGCGTCTACGTAGCGGGGCACCAAGGGGGCAATGAGCAGTTCTTC. The encoded protein is CSVYVAGHQGGNEQFF.

V is TRBV30 and J is TRBJ2-5; 9 bases line up with TRBD2. The length of the CDR3 is 15 residues. CDR1 and CDR2 from the germline V gene are GTSNPN and SVGIG (reference sequence). V trimming: 3 bases; J trimming: 4 bases; junction bases outside the gene matches: 9. Here the CDR3 DNA reads TGTGCCTGGAGCGCCGGGACTAGCTTTGGAGAGACCCAGTACTTC. It encodes CAWSAGTSFGETQYF.

This rearrangement joins TRBV7-2 to TRBJ2-7, with a possible D match to TRBD2 (7 bases). The V and J ends lost 5 bases and 4 bases respectively, with 18 bases between them. The germline gives CDR1 SGHTA, CDR2 FQGNSA. There are 15 residues in the CDR3. DNA for the CDR3: TGTGCCAGCAGCCCCAGGGTGGGGGGGCAGTACGAGCAGTACTTC. Amino acids: CASSPRVGGQYEQYF.

The V call is TRBV2, the J call TRBJ1-2; a possible D gene is TRBD1 (5 bases). V lost 10 bases to trimming and J lost 4 bases, with 13 bases between them. The CDR3 runs to 12 residues. Germline V CDR1 and CDR2: SNHLY, FYNNEI. CDR3 sequence reads: CATPGGTYGYTF. In DNA form, the CDR3 reads TGTGCCACCCCGGGGGGAACCTATGGCTACACCTTC.

This rearrangement joins TRBV5-6 to TRBJ2-3; 9 nucleotides line up with TRBD1. V lost 4 bases and J lost 3; bases outside the gene matches: 6. Germline V CDR1 and CDR2: SGHDT, YYEEEE. This CDR3 has 15 amino acids. The CDR3 region is CASSPAGTGTDTQYF. CDR3 nucleotide sequence: TGTGCCAGCAGCCCCGCCGGGACAGGGACAGATACGCAGTATTTT.

The V gene is TRBV23-1, the J gene TRBJ2-7, with 7 bases lining up with TRBD1. TRBV23-1 is flagged as an ORF with uncertain function. V dropped 0 bases and J dropped 5; count of bases not matched to a gene: 7. CDR3 length: 15 amino acids. CDR3 region: CASSQSFHRGHEQYF. The CDR3 DNA is TGCGCCAGCAGTCAATCTTTTCACAGGGGACACGAGCAGTACTTC.

The CDR3 loop is CSVGLAGGQEQFF. CDR3 nucleotide sequence: TGCAGCGTTGGACTAGCGGGGGGCCAGGAGCAGTTCTTC. This rearrangement joins TRBV29-1 to TRBJ2-1, with 13 bases fitting TRBD2. Germline CDR1 SQVTM, CDR2 ANQGSEA. Unmatched junction bases numbered 4, after V lost 4 bases and J lost 10 bases. This CDR3 contains 13 residues.

The chain combines TRBV19 with TRBJ2-2, with 8 bases that match TRBD2. Trimming removed 7 bases from V and 5 bases from J; junction bases left unmatched: 9. This CDR3 contains 15 residues. Germline CDR1 LNHDA, CDR2 SQIVND (reference sequence). In nucleotides, the CDR3 is TGTGCCAGTAATCCGGGGGGGCCTGAAACCGGGGAGCTGTTTTTT. It is translated as CASNPGGPETGELFF.

The genes are TRBV7-2 and TRBJ1-5, with D unclear. This CDR3 is built from 15 residues. Germline loops: CDR1 SGHTA, CDR2 FQGNSA. V lost 5 bases, J lost 0 bases, and 11 bases lay in between. Here the CDR3 reads CASSGPGYSNQPQHF. CDR3 in DNA: TGTGCCAGCAGCGGGCCAGGATATAGCAATCAGCCCCAGCATTTT. Full variable domain (outside the CDR3, taken from reference TRBV7-2 and TRBJ1-5): GAGVSQSPSNKVTEKGKDVELRCDPISGHTALYWYRQSLGQGLEFLIYFQGNSAPDKSGLPSDRFSAERTGGSVSTLTIQRTQQEDSAVYLCASSGPGYSNQPQHFGDGTRLSIL.

J is TRBJ1-1 and V is TRBV7-2; weak D call: TRBD1 (5 bases). This CDR3 region has 16 residues. Germline assignment: CDR1 SGHTA and CDR2 FQGNSA. V lost 2 bases, J lost 4 bases, and 17 bases lay in between. CDR3 bases: TGTGCCAGCAGCTTACCTCCTCGGGGGAGAGGCACTGAAGCTTTCTTT. Its translation is CASSLPPRGRGTEAFF.

About this clone: Other DNA sequences within the sample encode an identical CDR3. This CDR3 reads CASGQGDTEAFF. CDR3 bases: TGCGCCAGCGGACAGGGGGACACTGAAGCTTTCTTT. The chain combines TRBV5-1 with TRBJ1-1; 10 bases align to TRBD1. This CDR3 has 12 residues. Trimming cost V 7 bases and J 3 bases; bases outside gene matches: 0. The germline V gene has CDR1 SGHRS and CDR2 YFSETQ.

The chain couples TRBV25-1 to TRBJ1-1; 8 nucleotides line up with TRBD1. The CDR3 loop spans 15 amino acids. Trimming at V came to 4 bases and at J to 1 base, leaving 5 bases not matched to a gene. Germline CDR1 reads MGHDK; CDR2 reads SYGVNS. The CDR3 loop reads CASSVTGTGNTEAFF. The CDR3, as DNA: TGTGCCAGCAGTGTAACCGGGACAGGGAACACTGAAGCTTTCTTT.